This record looks at one T cell receptor (beta chain) sequence and its context. Its antigen target is currently unknown. It has no much larger one-base neighbor in the sample; base qualities were not kept. The data were obtained in a study of Graves' ophthalmopathy and Graves' hyperthyroidism listed by TCRdb under 2018. The study in broad terms: Peripheral blood was collected at initial diagnosis, prior to any treatment. In total, 135 blood samples were TCR-sequenced: 43 ophthalmopathy, some 72 hyperthyroidism and approximately 17 hyperthyroidism-to-ophthalmopathy patients. A discovery set of 100 patients (approximately 42 ophthalmopathy, 55 to 60 stable hyperthyroidism) was enrolled to explore V-J signatures distinguishing ophthalmopathy from hyperthyroidism. To tell Graves' ophthalmopathy apart from Graves' hyperthyroidism, and to predict which patients would progress to ophthalmopathy, the study relied on TCR beta repertoire signatures. The independent validation cohort included about 20 hyperthyroidism patients plus 17 patients who later progressed from hyperthyroidism to ophthalmopathy. Following sampling, methimazole starting at 30 mg daily was administered to hyperthyroidism patients, and high-dose intravenous methylprednisolone was administered to ophthalmopathy patients. T-cell repertoires of thyroid tissue and blood were compared in several hyperthyroidism patients.

General study outcomes and caveats: Most expanded thyroid clonotypes with frequency above 0.001 were also detected in blood, suggesting blood repertoires may reflect the thyroid immune response. Sample size was not statistically predetermined, and group allocation was not concealed from the investigators. In validation, the model predicted ophthalmopathy progression with more than 70% sensitivity and approximately 75% specificity; roughly eleven predicted patients were CT-confirmed with GO in a median of roughly 6.8 months. The 13-signature model separated ophthalmopathy from stable hyperthyroidism with 85% to 90% sensitivity and almost 84% specificity in cross-validation, and 80%/75% in the test set.

Ophthalmopathy patients were characterized by moderately to severely active disease, a Clinical Activity Score of at least 3, a NOSPECS grade of at least 4, and a disease duration under 3 months. Patients with other autoimmune diseases, uncontrolled infections, pregnancy or lactation were excluded from the study. Diagnosis was based on clinical symptoms, serum thyroxine, TRAb, thyroid ultrasound and orbital computed tomography. Using Ficoll-Paque density gradient centrifugation, PBMCs were isolated from less than 13 ml of fresh peripheral blood. Trizol reagent was used to extract the total RNA, and its quality was then checked on an Agilent 2100 Bioanalyzer. The CDR3 runs 13 residues from the cysteine to the phenylalanine. The CDR3 DNA has 39 bases and is translated from base 1. The CDR1 and CDR2 encoded by the germline V gene are SGHTA and FQGNSA. For repertoire sequencing, TCR beta CDR3 regions were amplified from RNA transcripts. HTBI primers and the Qiagen OneStep RT-PCR kit were used in a first-round RT-PCR, which was followed by a second-round multiplex PCR, size selection and purification. Libraries were sequenced on an Illumina HiSeq2000 using paired-end 100 bp reads. In the source study's methods: Reads were processed with SOAPnuke, discarding reads with adapters, uncalled bases, mean Phred below 15, or no exact constant-primer or identifier match. High-quality paired reads were merged with COPE v1.2.5. Unique nucleotide sequences were defined as clonotypes and aligned to IMGT TRB V, D and J references using MiTCR v1.1. Analysis was restricted to V-J combinations with a frequency above 0.0001, which covered 99.2% of repertoires. For each V-J combination, a TCR clonal expansion and chaos score was defined as F50 clonal expansion divided by the chaos observed in the TCRdist matrix. Welch's t-statistics and random forest were used to reduce features to about a dozen V-J combinations, which were fed into a naive Bayes classifier. Thyroid-blood repertoire similarity was quantified with the Morisita-Horn index. The public reads were run again by TCRdb, first through fastp at Q25 and then through MiXCR, and only productive beta chains were kept. Each CDR3 protein appears once, grouped with its most common genes and DNA. TCRdb, not the original authors, processed these V and J calls. Present in this sample are 300,000 to 400,000 distinct CDR3 sequences, about 17% of which were seen just once. The ten largest clonotypes hold approximately 13% of the sample.

This receptor was obtained from an adult man with Graves' ophthalmopathy. Rearrangement joined TRBV7-2 to TRBJ2-7; the D gene cannot be named for sure. Judging by the DNA end, TRBJ2-1 fits better; the J call may be wrong. Sequenced: peripheral blood. The DNA sequence is as follows: TGTGCCAGCAGCCAGACACTGAACTACGAGCAGTTCTTC. Its protein reads: CASSQTLNYEQFF.